This section outlines one T cell receptor beta chain sequence together with its context. This clone occurred once. Its target antigen remains unknown. Base quality data are lacking; no much larger clone is found one base away. From its cysteine to its phenylalanine, the CDR3 spans 15 amino acids. Kept here is only the CDR3 DNA, which spans 45 bases and is read in frame from base 1. Trimming removed 2 bases from V and 5 bases from J, leaving 13 bases between the germline ends. As encoded in the germline V gene, CDR1 is SGDLS while CDR2 is YYNGEE. The source of the sample is a study of CD4 T cells in relation to SARS-CoV-2 and coronaviruses (dated by TCRdb to about 2021). In terms of the full investigation: Shared crossreactive spike epitopes were mapped to their HLA restriction using patient-derived lymphoblastoid cell lines. Memory CD4+ T cell crossreactivity between SARS-CoV-2 and common cold coronavirus spike proteins was assessed at the TCR clonotype level in the study. A different TCR-beta assay, based on Illumina, was used to sequence expansion assays from other donors in the study. The Adaptive Biotechnologies TCR-sequencing kit was used to sequence samples from a few pre-COVID donors and the naive versus memory experiments, while other data came from Illumina-based sequencing. Overall study results and their limits: Memory CD4+ clonotypes crossrecognizing SARS-CoV-2 and at least one common cold coronavirus spike were found in 55% to 70% of donors. No donor contributed both pre-pandemic and post-infection samples, which limited tracing the source of pre-existing responses. Because the crossreactivity analysis focused on spike protein, crossreactivity against other viral proteins was not assessed. Naive versus memory sequencing indicated that memory recall responses, rather than primary responses primed during culture, are detected by the assay. Crossreactive clones showed significantly weaker SARS-CoV-2-driven expansion than monoreactive clones, consistent with antigenic imprinting. Small numbers of patients and of tested TCRs limited the study.

CD4+ T cells from unexposed donors were collected before the COVID-19 pandemic (2011-2018). Naive and memory CD4+ T cells were separated from cryopreserved PBMCs by first enriching for CD4 and then performing EasySep naive CD4+ T cell enrichment. Leukapheresis product for the unexposed donors was purchased commercially. Ficoll-Paque PLUS gradient centrifugation was used to isolate PBMCs from leukapheresis product or whole blood. PBMCs were either cryopreserved at -140 degrees C or used fresh in the expansion assay. The QIAamp Micro DNA Kit was used to extract genomic DNA from the CD4+ T cells. Uncultured naive and memory CD4+ T cell DNA received deep-resolution immunoSEQ TCR-beta sequencing. In the authors' own workflow: During preprocessing, nonproductive sequences were removed, along with CDR3s that did not begin with C, did not end with F or W, or were shorter than 7 amino acids. Cultured and uncultured naive and memory CD4+ repertoires were searched for CDR3s previously identified as spike- and CEF-reactive. CDR3 homology was quantified as pairwise Levenshtein distance, calculated with the stringdist R package after three terminal residues were trimmed from each end. The source is immuneACCESS, and TCRdb retained only in-frame sequences with V and J called. Part of the clones is not carried over; for the studies checked, unresolved V genes explain less than half of this, and the remainder is unexplained. That table gives V, J and clone size, and the DNA gave D and trimming. For this sample there are 65,000 or so clones; about 94% appear just once. The top ten constitute approximately 0.15% of the sample.

This receptor was obtained from a human donor in good health. The sequenced sample was naive CD4+ T cells from PBMCs. Taken with the paper, the label for cell subset or site translates to: naive CD4+ T cells isolated by negative enrichment. This receptor chain uses TRBV9 and TRBJ2-2; confidence is insufficient to name the D gene. The nucleotide sequence reads TGTGCCAGCAGCGTCGTTATAACTGGGACCGGGGAGCTGTTTTTT. This is translated as CASSVVITGTGELFF.